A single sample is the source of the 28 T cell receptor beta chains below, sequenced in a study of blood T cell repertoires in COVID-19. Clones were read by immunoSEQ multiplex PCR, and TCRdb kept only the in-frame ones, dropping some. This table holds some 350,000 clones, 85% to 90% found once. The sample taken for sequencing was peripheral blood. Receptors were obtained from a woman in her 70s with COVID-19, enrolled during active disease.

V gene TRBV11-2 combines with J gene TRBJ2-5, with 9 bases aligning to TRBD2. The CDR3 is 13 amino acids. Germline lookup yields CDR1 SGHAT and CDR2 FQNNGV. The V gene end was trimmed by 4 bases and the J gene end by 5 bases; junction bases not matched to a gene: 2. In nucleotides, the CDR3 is TGTGCCAGCAGCTCTAGCGGGGTGGAGACCCAGTACTTC. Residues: CASSSSGVETQYF.

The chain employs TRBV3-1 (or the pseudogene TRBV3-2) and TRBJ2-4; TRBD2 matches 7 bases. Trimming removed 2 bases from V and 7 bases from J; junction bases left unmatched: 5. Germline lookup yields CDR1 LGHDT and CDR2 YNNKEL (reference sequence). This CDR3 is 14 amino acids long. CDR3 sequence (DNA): TGTGCCAGCAGCCAACCCACTAGCGCTAACATTCAGTACTTC. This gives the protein CASSQPTSANIQYF.

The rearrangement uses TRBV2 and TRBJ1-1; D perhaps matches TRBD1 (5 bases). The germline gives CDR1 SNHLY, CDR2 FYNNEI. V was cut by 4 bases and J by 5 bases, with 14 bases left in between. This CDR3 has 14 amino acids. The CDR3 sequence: CASSGPGVGTEAFF. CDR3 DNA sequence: TGTGCCAGCAGTGGCCCGGGGGTGGGTACTGAAGCTTTCTTT.

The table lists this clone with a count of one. The CDR3 nucleotides are TGTGCCAGCAGCTTTGGGGACAGGGAAGGGCCGAATCAGCCCCAGCATTTT. It yields the protein CASSFGDREGPNQPQHF. The chain has TRBV7-9 and TRBJ1-5; 9 nucleotides line up with TRBD1. Germline V gives CDR1 SEHNR, CDR2 FQNEAQ (reference sequence). This CDR3 comprises 17 residues. Germline trimming cut 3 bases from V and 4 bases from J; bases unmatched to any gene: 10.

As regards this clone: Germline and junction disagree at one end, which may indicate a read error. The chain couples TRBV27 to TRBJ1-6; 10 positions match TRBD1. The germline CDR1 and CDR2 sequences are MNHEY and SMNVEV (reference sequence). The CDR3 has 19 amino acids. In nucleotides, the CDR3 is TGTGCCAACAGTAGTATTGACAGGGGGCTAAGCTCCTATAATTCACCCCTCCACTTT. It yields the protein CANSSIDRGLSSYNSPLHF.

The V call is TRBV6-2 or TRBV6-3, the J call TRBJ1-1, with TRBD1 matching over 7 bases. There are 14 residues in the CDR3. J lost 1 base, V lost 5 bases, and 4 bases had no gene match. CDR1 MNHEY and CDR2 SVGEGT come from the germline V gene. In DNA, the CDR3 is TGTGCCAGCAGTAGAAACAGGGGGAACACTGAAGCTTTCTTT. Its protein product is CASSRNRGNTEAFF.

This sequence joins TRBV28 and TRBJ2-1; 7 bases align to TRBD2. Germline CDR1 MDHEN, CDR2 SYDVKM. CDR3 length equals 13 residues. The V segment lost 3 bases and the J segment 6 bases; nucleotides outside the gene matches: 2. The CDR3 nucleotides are TGTGCCAGCAGTTTCCCGGGGGGCAATGAGCAGTTCTTC. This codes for CASSFPGGNEQFF.

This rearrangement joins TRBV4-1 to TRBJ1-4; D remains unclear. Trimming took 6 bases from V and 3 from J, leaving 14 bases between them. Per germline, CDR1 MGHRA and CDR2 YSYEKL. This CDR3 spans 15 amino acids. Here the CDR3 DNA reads TGCGCCAGCAGACTGATCGGGGTAGCTAATGAAAAACTGTTTTTT. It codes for CASRLIGVANEKLFF.

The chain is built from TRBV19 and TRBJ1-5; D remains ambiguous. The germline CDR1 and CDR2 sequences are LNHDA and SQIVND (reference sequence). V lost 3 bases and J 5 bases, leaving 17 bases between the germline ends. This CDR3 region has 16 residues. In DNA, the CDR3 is TGTGCCAGTAGTATGGAGTTAGCCCGCGAGGATCAGCCCCAGCATTTT. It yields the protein CASSMELAREDQPQHF.

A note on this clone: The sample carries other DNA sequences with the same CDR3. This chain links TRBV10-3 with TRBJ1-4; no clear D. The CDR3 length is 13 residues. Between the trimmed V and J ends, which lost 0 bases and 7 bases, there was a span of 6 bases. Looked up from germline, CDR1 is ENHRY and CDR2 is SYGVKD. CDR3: CAISESRGEKLFF. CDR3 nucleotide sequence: TGTGCCATCAGTGAGTCTCGGGGTGAAAAACTGTTTTTT.

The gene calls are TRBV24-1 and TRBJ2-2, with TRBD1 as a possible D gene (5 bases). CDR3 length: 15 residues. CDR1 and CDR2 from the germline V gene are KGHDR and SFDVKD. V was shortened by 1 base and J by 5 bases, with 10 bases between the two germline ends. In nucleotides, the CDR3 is TGTGCCACCAGTGATTTTTACAGGTCGACCGGGGAGCTGTTTTTT. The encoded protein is CATSDFYRSTGELFF.

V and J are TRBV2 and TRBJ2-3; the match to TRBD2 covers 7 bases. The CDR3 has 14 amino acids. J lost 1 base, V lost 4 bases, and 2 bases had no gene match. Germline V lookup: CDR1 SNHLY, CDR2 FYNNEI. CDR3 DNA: TGTGCCAGCAGTGGCGGGGGTGGCACAGATACGCAGTATTTT. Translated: CASSGGGGTDTQYF.

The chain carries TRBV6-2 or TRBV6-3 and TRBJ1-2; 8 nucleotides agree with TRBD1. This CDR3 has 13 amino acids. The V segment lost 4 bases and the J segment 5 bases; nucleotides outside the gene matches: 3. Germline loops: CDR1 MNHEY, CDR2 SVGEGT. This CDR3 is CASSWQGAYGYTF. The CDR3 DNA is TGTGCCAGCAGTTGGCAGGGGGCGTATGGCTACACCTTC.

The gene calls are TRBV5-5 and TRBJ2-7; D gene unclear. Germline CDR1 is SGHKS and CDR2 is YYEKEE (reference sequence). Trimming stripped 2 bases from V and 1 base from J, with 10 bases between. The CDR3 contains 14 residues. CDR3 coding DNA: TGTGCCAGCAGCTTTTCCGGGTCTTCCTACGAGCAGTACTTC. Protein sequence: CASSFSGSSYEQYF.

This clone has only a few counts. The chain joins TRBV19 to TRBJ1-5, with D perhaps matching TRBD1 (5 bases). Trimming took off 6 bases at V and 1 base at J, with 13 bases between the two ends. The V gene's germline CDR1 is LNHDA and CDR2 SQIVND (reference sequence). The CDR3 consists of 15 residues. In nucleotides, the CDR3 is TGTGCCAGTAGGCGGGGAGGGGCCAGCAATCAGCCCCAGCATTTT. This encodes CASRRGGASNQPQHF.

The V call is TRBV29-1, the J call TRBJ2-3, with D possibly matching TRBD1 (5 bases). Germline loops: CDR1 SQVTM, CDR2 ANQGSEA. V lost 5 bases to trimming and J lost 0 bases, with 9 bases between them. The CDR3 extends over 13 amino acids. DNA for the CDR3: TGCAGCGTTCTTAAGGGGAGCACAGATACGCAGTATTTT. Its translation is CSVLKGSTDTQYF.

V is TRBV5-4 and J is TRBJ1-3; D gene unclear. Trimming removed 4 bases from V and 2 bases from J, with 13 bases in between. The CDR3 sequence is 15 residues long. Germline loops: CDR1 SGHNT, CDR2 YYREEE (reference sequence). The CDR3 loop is CASSVDLAAGNTIYF. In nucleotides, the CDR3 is TGTGCCAGCAGCGTGGACCTGGCGGCTGGAAACACCATATATTTT.

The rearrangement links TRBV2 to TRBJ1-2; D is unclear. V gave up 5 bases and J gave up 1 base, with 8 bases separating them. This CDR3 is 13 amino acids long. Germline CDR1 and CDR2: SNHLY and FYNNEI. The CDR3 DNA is TGTGCCAGCAGTAGGAGTTTTAACTATGGCTACACCTTC. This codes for CASSRSFNYGYTF.

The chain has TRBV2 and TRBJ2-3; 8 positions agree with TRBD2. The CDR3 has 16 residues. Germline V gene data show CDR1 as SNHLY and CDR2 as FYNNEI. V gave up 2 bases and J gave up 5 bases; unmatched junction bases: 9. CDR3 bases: TGTGCCAGCAGTGAAACGGGTCGGGGGGGCCGAGATACGCAGTATTTT. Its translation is CASSETGRGGRDTQYF.

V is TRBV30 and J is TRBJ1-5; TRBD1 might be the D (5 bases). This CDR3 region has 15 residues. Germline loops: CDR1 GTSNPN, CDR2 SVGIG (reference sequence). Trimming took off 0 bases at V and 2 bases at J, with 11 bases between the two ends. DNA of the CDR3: TGTGCCTGGAGTGTATACGGGGGAGGCAATCAGCCCCAGCATTTT. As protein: CAWSVYGGGNQPQHF.

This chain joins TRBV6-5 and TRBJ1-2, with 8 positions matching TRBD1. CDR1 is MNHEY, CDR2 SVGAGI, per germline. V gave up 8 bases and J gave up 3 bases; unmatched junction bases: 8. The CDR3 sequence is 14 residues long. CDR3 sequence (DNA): TGTGCCAGCGTCCCCCCAGGGGGCGACTATGGCTACACCTTC. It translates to CASVPPGGDYGYTF.

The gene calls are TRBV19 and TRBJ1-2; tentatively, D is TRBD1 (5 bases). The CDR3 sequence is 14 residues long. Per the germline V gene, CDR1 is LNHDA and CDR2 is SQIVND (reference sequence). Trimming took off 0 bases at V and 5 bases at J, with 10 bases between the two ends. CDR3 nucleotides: TGTGCCAGTAGTATAGATCGGGGGGAATATGGCTACACCTTC. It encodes CASSIDRGEYGYTF.

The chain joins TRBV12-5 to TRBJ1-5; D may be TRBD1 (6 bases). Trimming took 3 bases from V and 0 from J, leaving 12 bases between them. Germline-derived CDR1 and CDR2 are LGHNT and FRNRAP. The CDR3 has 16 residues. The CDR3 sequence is CASGFQGSLSNQPQHF. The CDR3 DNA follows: TGTGCTAGTGGTTTCCAGGGGAGCCTTAGCAATCAGCCCCAGCATTTT.

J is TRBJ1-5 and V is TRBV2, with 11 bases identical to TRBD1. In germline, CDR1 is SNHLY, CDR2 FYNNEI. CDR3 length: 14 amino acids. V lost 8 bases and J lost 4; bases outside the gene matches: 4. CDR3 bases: TGTGCCAGCCAGGGGACAGGGGGTAATCAGCCCCAGCATTTT. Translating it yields CASQGTGGNQPQHF.

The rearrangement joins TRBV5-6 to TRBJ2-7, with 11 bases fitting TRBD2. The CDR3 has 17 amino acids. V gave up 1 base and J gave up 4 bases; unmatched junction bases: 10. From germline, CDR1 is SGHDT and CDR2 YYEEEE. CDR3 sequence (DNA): TGTGCCAGCAGCTTGATCGCCGGGGCTAGCGGGGGGTACGAGCAGTACTTC. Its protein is CASSLIAGASGGYEQYF.

The CDR3 protein is CASSAGGYGYTF. The CDR3 DNA reads TGTGCCAGCAGCGCAGGGGGTTATGGCTACACCTTC. The chain uses TRBV28 and TRBJ1-2, with 7 positions matching TRBD1. The CDR3 extends over 12 amino acids. V lost 6 bases to trimming and J lost 5 bases; unmatched junction nucleotides: 3. Germline-derived CDR1 and CDR2 are MDHEN and SYDVKM.

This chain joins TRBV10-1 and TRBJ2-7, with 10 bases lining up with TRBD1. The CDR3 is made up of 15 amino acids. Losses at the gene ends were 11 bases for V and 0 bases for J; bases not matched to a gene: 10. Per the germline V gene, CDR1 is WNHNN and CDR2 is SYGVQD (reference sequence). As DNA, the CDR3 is TGCGCCTCAAAGGGGGGACAGGGGTACTCCTACGAGCAGTACTTC. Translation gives CASKGGQGYSYEQYF.

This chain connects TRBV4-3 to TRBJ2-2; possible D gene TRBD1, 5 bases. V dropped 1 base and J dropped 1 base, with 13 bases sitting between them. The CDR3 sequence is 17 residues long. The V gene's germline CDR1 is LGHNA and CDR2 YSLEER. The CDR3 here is CASSQGRENLNTGELFF. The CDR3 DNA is TGCGCCAGCAGCCAAGGCAGGGAAAACCTGAACACCGGGGAGCTGTTTTTT.